The sequence of this TCR beta chain was determined in a study of blood T cells in healthy people across ages. This CDR3 has 16 amino acids. With 1 base clipped from V and 3 bases from J, the junction kept 5 bases outside the gene matches. From germline, CDR1 is SGHTA and CDR2 FQGTGA. Findings and caveats of the study: Age brought a roughly linear fall in TCR beta diversity measured per million T cells.

Drawn from each donor were approximately 9.2 milliliters of peripheral blood. The authors extracted at least 6 micrograms of total RNA per sample. A note on this clonotype: Its antigen is as yet unknown.

Using a J-beta primer mix together with a sample-barcoded 5' primer, a second PCR was run for roughly 6 to 11 cycles. Through a template-switch adaptor with 12 random nucleotides, each cDNA molecule received a tag. TCRdb independently ran MiXCR on the 5' RACE reads; one entry per CDR3 protein. This sample has 1.8 million or so distinct CDR3 sequences, with around 40% found just once. The chain joins TRBV7-3 to TRBJ2-1, with TRBD2 identical over 8 bases. The TCR sequence derives from a human donor in good health. Sequencing input: blood. CDR3 region: CASSLMRGDDYNEQFF. Written as DNA, the CDR3 is TGTGCCAGCAGCTTAATGCGGGGGGACGACTACAATGAGCAGTTCTTC.